This TCR beta chain came from a study of CD8 T cells in Susac syndrome. Sequencing targeted TCR beta in T cells from blood (CD8+ and CD4+). Control patients had untreated stable or active relapsing-remitting multiple sclerosis by revised McDonald criteria. FACS enriched CD8+ TEMRA cells, while bulk CD8+ and CD4+ were negatively isolated. RNA amounts of about 0.45 to 1 ug underwent reverse transcription with random hexamers. Amplification of TCR beta CDR3 used immunoSEQ multiplex PCR across 54 Vbeta and 13 Jbeta. One entry per CDR3 protein results from TCRdb running MiXCR on the immunoSEQ multiplex PCR reads. The profile covers more than 95,000 distinct CDR3 sequences, with 93% appearing a single time and approximately 0.097% taken by the ten largest. The germline V gene has CDR1 SQVTM and CDR2 ANQGSEA. The V end was cut by 4 bases, the J end by 7 bases, with 10 bases between. The CDR3 length is 11 residues.

The TCR was taken from a human donor with multiple sclerosis. The sample consisted of CD4+ T cells from PBMCs. This chain uses TRBV29-1 with TRBJ1-1; possible D gene TRBD1, 6 bases. The CDR3 protein is CSVASTGEAFF. The CDR3 bases are TGCAGCGTTGCTTCGACAGGTGAAGCTTTCTTT.